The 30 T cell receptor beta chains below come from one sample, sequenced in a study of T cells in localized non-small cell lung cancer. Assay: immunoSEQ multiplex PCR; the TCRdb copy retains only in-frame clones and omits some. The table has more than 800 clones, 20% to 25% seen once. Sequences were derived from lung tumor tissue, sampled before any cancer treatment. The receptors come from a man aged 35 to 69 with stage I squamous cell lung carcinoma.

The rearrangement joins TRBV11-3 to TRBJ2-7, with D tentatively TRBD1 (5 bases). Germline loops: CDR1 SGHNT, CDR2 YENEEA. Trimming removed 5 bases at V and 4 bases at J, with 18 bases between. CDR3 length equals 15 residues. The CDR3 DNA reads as TGTGCCAGCAGCCCCCAGGGTGGTCTACGGTACGAGCAGTACTTC. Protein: CASSPQGGLRYEQYF.

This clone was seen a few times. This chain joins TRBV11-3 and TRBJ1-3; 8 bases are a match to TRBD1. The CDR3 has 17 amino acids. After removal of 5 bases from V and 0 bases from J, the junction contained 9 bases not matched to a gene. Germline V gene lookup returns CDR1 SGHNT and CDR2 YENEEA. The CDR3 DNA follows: TGTGCCAGCAGCGGATGGGACAGGCTAAACTCTGGAAACACCATATATTTT. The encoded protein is CASSGWDRLNSGNTIYF.

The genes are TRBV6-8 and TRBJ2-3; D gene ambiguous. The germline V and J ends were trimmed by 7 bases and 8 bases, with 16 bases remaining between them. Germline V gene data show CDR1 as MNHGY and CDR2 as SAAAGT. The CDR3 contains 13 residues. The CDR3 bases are TGTGCCAGCAAGTGGGGAAAGTTAGGTACGCAGTATTTT. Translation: CASKWGKLGTQYF.

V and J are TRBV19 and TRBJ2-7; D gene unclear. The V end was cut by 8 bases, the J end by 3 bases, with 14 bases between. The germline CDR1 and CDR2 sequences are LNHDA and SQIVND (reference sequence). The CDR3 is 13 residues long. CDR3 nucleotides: TGTGCCAGTTCGGCAGAAACTCACTACGAGCAGTACTTC. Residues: CASSAETHYEQYF.

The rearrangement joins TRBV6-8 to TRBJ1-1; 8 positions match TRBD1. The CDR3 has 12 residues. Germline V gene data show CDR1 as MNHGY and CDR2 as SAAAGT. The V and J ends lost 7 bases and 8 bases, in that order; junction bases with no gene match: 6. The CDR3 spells CASTKGTGEAFF. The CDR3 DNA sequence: TGTGCCAGCACCAAAGGGACAGGAGAAGCTTTCTTT.

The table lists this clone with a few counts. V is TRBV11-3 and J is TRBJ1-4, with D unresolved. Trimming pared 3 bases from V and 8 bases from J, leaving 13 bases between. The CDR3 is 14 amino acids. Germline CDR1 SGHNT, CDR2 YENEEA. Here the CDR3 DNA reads TGTGCCAGCAGCTTGGTCCAGGCCGGGGAAAAACTGTTTTTT. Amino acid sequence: CASSLVQAGEKLFF.

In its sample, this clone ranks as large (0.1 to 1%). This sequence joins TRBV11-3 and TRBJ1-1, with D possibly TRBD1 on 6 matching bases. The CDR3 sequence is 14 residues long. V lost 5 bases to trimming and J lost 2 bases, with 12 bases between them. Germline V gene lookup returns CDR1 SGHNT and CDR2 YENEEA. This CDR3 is CASSPGGTNTEAFF. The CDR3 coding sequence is TGTGCCAGCAGCCCCGGAGGGACAAACACTGAAGCTTTCTTT.

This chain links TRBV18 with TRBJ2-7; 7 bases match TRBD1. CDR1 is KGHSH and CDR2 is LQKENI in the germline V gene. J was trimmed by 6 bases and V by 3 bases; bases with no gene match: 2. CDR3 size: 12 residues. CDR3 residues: CASSPTGTEQYF. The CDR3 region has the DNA TGTGCCAGCTCACCGACAGGGACCGAGCAGTACTTC.

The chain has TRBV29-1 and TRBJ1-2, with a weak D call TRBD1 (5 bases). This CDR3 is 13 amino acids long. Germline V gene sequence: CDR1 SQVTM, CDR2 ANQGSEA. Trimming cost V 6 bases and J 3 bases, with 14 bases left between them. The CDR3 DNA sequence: TGCAGCGTCGCCATCGGAGGGGACTATGGCTACACCTTC. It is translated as CSVAIGGDYGYTF.

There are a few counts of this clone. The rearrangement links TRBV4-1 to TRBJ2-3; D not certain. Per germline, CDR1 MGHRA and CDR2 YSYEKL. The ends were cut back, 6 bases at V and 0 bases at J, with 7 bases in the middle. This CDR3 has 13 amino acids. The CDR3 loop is CASSPYSTDTQYF. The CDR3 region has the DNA TGCGCCAGCAGTCCCTATAGCACAGATACGCAGTATTTT.

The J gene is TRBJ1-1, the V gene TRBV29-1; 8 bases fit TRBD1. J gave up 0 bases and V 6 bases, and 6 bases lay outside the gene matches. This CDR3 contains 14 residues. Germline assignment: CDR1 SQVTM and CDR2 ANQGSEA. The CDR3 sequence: CSVTRTGLNTEAFF. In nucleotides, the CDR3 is TGCAGCGTAACCAGGACAGGGTTGAACACTGAAGCTTTCTTT.

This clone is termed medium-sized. Written as DNA, the CDR3 is TGTGCCAGCAGCTCCTTGCAGCGCCAAGAGACCCAGTACTTC. Its protein is CASSSLQRQETQYF. The chain carries TRBV11-3 and TRBJ2-5; D is undetermined. CDR1 and CDR2 from the germline V gene are SGHNT and YENEEA. The CDR3 extends over 14 amino acids. Trimming pared 4 bases from V and 1 base from J, leaving 10 bases between.

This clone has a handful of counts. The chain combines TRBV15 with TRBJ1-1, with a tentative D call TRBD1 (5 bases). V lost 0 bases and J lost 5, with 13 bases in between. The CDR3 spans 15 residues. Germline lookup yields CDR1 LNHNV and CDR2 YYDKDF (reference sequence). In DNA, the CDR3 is TGTGCCACCAGCAGAGATTCCGGGGCGGGGACTGAAGCTTTCTTT. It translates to CATSRDSGAGTEAFF.

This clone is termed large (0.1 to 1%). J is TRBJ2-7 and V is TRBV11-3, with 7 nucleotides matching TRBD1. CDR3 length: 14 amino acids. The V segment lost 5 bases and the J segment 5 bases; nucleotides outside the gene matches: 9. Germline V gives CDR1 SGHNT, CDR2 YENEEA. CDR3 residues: CASSQLGDRNEQYF. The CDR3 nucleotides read TGTGCCAGCAGCCAGCTTGGGGACAGAAACGAGCAGTACTTC.

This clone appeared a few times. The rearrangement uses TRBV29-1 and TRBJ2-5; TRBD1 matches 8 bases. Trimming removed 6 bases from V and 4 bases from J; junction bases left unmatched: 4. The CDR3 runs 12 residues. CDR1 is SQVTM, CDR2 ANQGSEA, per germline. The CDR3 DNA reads TGCAGCGTCTATACAGGGGGAGAGACCCAGTACTTC. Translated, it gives CSVYTGGETQYF.

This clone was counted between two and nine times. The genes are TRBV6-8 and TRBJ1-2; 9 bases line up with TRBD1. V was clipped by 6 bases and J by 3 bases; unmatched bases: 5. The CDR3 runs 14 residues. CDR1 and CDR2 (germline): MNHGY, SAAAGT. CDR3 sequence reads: CASRRDREDYGYTF. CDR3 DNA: TGTGCCAGCAGACGGGACAGGGAGGACTATGGCTACACCTTC.

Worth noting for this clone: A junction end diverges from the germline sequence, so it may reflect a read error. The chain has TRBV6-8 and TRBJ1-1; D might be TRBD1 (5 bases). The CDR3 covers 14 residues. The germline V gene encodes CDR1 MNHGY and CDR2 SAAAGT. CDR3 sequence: CAISGGNLDTEAFF. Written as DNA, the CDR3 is TGTGCCATCAGTGGGGGTAATTTGGACACTGAAGCTTTCTTT.

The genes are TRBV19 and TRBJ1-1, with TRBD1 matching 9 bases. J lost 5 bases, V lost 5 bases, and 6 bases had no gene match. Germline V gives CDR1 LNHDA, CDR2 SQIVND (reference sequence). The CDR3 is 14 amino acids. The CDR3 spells CASSSQGAGTEAFF. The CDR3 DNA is TGTGCCAGTAGTTCACAGGGGGCGGGAACTGAAGCTTTCTTT.

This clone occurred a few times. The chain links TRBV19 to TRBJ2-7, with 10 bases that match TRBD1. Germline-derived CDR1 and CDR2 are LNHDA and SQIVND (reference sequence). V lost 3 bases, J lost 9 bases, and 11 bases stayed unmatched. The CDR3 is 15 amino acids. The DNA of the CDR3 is TGTGCCAGTAGTATCCGGGACAGGGGTAATTTCGTGCAGTACTTC. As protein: CASSIRDRGNFVQYF.

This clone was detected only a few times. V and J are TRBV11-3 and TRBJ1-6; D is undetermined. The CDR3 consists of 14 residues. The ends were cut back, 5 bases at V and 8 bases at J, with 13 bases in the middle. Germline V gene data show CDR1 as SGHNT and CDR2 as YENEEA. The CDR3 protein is CASSLGQVYSPLHF. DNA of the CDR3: TGTGCCAGCAGCCTAGGGCAGGTTTATTCACCCCTCCACTTT.

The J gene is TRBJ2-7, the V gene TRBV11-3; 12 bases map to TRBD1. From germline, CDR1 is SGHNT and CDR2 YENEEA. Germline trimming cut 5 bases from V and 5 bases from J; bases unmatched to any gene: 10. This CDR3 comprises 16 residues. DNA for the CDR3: TGTGCCAGCAGCCCGAGGGACAGGGGGCAGTGGGACGAGCAGTACTTC. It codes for CASSPRDRGQWDEQYF.

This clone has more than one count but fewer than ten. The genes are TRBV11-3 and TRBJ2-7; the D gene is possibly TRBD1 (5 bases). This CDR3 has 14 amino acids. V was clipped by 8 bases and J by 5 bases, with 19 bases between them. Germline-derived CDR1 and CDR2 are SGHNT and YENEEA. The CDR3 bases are TGTGCCAGCTCTTTAGGGGCTTCCTTTGACGAGCAGTACTTC. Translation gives CASSLGASFDEQYF.

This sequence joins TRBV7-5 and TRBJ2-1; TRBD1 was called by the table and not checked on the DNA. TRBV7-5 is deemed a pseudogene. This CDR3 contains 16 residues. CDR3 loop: CASSLALGGQGYEQFF. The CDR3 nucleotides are TGTGCCAGCAGCTTAGCGCTGGGCGGACAGGGATATGAGCAGTTCTTC.

The CDR3 nucleotides are TGTGCCAGCAGCGTCGCGGGGGGGATCGCCTACGAGCAGTACTTC. Protein: CASSVAGGIAYEQYF. The V and J genes are TRBV11-3 and TRBJ2-7, with TRBD2 identical over 9 bases. Unmatched junction bases numbered 7, after V lost 5 bases and J lost 2 bases. The CDR3 runs 15 residues. CDR1 is SGHNT and CDR2 is YENEEA in the germline V gene. Full variable domain (outside the CDR3, taken from reference TRBV11-3 and TRBJ2-7): EAGVVQSPRYKIIEKKQPVAFWCNPISGHNTLYWYLQNLGQGPELLIRYENEEAVDDSQLPKDRFSAERLKGVDSTLKIQPAELGDSAVYLCASSVAGGIAYEQYFGPGTRLTVT.

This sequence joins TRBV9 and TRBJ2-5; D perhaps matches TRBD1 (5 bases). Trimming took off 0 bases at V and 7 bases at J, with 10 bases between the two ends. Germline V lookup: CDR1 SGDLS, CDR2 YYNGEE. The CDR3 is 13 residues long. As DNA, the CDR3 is TGTGCCAGCAGCGTAGATTATAGGGGGACCCAGTACTTC. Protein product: CASSVDYRGTQYF.

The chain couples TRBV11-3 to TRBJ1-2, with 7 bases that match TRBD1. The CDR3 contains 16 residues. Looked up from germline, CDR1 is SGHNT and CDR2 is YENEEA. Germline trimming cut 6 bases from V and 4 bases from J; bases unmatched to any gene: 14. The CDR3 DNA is TGTGCCAGCAGTTCCGACAGGGTCGTCGCGTTCTATGGCTACACCTTC. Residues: CASSSDRVVAFYGYTF.

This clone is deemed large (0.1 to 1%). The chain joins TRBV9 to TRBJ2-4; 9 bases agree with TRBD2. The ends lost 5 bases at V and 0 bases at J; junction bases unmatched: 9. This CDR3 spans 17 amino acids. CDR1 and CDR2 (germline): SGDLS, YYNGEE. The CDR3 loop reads CASSDLAGALAKNIQYF. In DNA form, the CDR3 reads TGTGCCAGCAGTGACTTAGCGGGGGCCCTAGCCAAAAACATTCAGTACTTC.

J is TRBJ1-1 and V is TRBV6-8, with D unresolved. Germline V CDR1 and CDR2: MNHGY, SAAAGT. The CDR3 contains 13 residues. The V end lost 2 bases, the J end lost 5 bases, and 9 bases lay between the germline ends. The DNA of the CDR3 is TGTGCCAGCAGTTACCAACACCGGACTGAAGCTTTCTTT. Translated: CASSYQHRTEAFF.

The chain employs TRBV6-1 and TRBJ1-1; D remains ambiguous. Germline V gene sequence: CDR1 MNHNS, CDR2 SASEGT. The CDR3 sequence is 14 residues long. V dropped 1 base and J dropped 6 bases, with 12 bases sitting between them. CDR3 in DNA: TGTGCCAGCAGTGAAGTGGGTGGGGTCTCTGAAGCTTTCTTT. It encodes CASSEVGGVSEAFF.

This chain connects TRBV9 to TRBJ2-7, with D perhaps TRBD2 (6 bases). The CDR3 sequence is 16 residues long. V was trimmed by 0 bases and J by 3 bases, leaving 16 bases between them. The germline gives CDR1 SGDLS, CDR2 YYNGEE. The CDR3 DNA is TGTGCCAGCAGCGTAGATGACGGGGGTCAGGGCTACGAGCAGTACTTC. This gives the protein CASSVDDGGQGYEQYF.